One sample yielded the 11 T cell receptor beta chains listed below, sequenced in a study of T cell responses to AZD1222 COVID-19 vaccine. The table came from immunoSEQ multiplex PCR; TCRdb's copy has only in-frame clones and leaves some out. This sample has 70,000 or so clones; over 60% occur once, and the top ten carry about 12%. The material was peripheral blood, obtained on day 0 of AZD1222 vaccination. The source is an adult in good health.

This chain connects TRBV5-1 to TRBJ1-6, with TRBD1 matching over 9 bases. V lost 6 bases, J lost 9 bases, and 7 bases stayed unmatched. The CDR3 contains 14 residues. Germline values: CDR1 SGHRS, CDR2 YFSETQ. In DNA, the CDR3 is TGCGCCAGCAAGACCGGGACAGGGAGTTCACCCCTCCACTTT. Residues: CASKTGTGSSPLHF. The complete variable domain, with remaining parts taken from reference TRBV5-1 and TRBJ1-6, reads KAGVTQTPRYLIKTRGQQVTLSCSPISGHRSVSWYQQTPGQGLQFLFEYFSETQRNKGNFPGRFSGRQFSNSRSEMNVSTLELGDSALYLCASKTGTGSSPLHFGNGTRLTVT.

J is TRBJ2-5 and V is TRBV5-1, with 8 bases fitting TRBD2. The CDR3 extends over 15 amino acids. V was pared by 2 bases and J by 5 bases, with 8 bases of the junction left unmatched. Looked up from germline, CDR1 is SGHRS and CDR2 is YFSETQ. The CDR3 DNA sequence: TGCGCCAGCAGCTTATCGGGGGGGCCTCCTGAGACCCAGTACTTC. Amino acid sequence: CASSLSGGPPETQYF.

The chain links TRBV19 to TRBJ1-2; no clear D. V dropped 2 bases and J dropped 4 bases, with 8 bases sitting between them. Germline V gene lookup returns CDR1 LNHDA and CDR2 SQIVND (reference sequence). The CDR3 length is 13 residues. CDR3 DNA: TGTGCCAGTAGTATATCTCGTCTCTATGGCTACACCTTC. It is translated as CASSISRLYGYTF.

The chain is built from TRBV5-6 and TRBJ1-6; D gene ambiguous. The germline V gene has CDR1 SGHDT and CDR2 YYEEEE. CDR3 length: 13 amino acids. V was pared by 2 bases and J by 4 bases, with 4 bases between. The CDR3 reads CASSFWYNSPLHF. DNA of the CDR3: TGTGCCAGCAGCTTTTGGTATAATTCACCCCTCCACTTT. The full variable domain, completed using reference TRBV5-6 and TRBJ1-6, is DAGVTQSPTHLIKTRGQQVTLRCSPKSGHDTVSWYQQALGQGPQFIFQYYEEEERQRGNFPDRFSGHQFPNYSSELNVNALLLGDSALYLCASSFWYNSPLHFGNGTRLTVT.

CDR3 nucleotide sequence: TGTGCCAGCACCCGGACTAGCGGATCCTACGAGCAGTACTTC. This gives the protein CASTRTSGSYEQYF. V and J are TRBV7-8 and TRBJ2-7; 10 positions agree with TRBD2. The CDR3 sequence is 14 residues long. Per germline, CDR1 SGHVS and CDR2 FQNEAQ. Trimming removed 7 bases from V and 1 base from J; junction bases left unmatched: 4.

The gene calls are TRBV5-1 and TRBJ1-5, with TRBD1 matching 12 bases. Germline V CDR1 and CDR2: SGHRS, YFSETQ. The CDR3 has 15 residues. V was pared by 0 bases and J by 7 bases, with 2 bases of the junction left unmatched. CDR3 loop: CASSLEGQGAQPQHF. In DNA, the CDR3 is TGCGCCAGCAGCTTGGAGGGACAGGGGGCACAGCCCCAGCATTTT.

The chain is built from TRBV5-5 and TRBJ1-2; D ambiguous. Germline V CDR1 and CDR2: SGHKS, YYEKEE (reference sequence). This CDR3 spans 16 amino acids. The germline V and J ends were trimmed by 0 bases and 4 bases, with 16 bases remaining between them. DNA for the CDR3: TGTGCCAGCAGCTTGGCCGCGGTTTCGGGAGGCTATGGCTACACCTTC. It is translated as CASSLAAVSGGYGYTF.

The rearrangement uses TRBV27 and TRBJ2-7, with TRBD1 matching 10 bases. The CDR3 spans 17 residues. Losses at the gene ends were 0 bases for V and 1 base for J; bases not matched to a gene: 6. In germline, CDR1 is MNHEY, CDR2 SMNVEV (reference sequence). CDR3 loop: CASSLSQRTGGSYEQYF. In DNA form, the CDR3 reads TGTGCCAGCAGTTTATCACAGCGGACAGGGGGTTCCTACGAGCAGTACTTC.

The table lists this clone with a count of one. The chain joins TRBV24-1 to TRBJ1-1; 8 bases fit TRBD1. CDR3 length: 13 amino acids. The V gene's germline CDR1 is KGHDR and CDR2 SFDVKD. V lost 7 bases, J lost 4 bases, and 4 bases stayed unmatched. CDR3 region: CATSRDRSTEAFF. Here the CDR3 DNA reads TGTGCCACCAGCCGGGACAGGAGCACTGAAGCTTTCTTT.

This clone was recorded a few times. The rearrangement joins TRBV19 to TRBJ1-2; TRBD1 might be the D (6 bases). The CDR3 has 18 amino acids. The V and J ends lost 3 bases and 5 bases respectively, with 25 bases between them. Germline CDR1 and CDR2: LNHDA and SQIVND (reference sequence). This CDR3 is CASSIGSSYSGAGYGYTF. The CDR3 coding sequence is TGTGCCAGTAGTATCGGCTCGAGTTATTCGGGGGCCGGTTATGGCTACACCTTC.

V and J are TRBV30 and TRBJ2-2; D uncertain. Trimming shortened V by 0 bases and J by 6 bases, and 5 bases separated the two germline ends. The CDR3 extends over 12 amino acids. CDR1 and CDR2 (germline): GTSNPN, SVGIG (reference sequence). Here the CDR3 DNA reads TGTGCCTGGAGTGTACGGGCCGGGGAGCTGTTTTTT. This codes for CAWSVRAGELFF.